Presented here are 2 T cell receptor beta chains from one specimen sequenced in a study of T cells in Graves' hyperthyroidism and ophthalmopathy. The source material, RNA transcripts, was used to amplify TCR beta CDR3 regions. First-round RT-PCR with HTBI primers amplified the TCR CDR3 region. One entry per CDR3 protein results from TCRdb running MiXCR on the multiplex PCR reads. This sample has 600,000 to 700,000 distinct CDR3 sequences; over 40% occur once, and the top ten carry 6.5% to 9%. Material for sequencing was peripheral blood or thyroid tissue (not recorded which). These receptors were taken from an adult man with Graves' disease, either hyperthyroidism or ophthalmopathy (not recorded which).

This chain connects TRBV10-3 to TRBJ1-6; D ambiguous. Germline V lookup: CDR1 ENHRY, CDR2 SYGVKD. The CDR3 covers 14 residues. V was pared by 5 bases and J by 7 bases, with 12 bases between. CDR3 protein: CAISQDLRNSPLHF. The CDR3 nucleotides read TGTGCCATCAGTCAGGACTTACGGAATTCACCCCTCCACTTT.

The gene calls are TRBV19 and TRBJ1-1; D might be TRBD1 (5 bases). Deletions cut 3 bases from V and 0 bases from J, with 11 bases between. From germline, CDR1 is LNHDA and CDR2 SQIVND (reference sequence). The CDR3 runs 15 residues. This CDR3 is CASSINRRLNTEAFF. The CDR3 nucleotides read TGTGCCAGTAGTATTAACAGGCGCCTGAACACTGAAGCTTTCTTT.